This T cell receptor beta chain was found in a study of T cell repertoires in cytomegalovirus infection. Study overall: Matching HLA type and CMV infection were both indicated by public TCR beta signatures. General study results and limits: Dominant in the ex vivo response were TCR beta clonotypes restricted by HLA-C and specific for CMV. Carriers of CMV and the relevant HLA type were discriminated by public TCR beta frequency.

Only a few counts were recorded for this clonotype. Its specificity is not known. The CDR3 spans 15 residues. In germline, CDR1 is ENHRY, CDR2 SYGVKD. V lost 6 bases to trimming and J lost 0 bases; unmatched junction nucleotides: 4. MiXCR, applied by TCRdb to the reads, yields one record per CDR3 protein. The table shows around 740,000 distinct CDR3 sequences, with approximately 40% occurring only once. This chain connects TRBV10-3 to TRBJ2-2; TRBD2 agrees at 7 bases. The sequence was collected from a human donor in good health (CMV status not recorded). Some clones in this sample may be carry-over from other donors' samples. Sequencing was done on a sample of PBMCs. The CDR3 loop reads CAISSGLANTGELFF. The CDR3 nucleotides read TGTGCCATCAGCTCCGGACTAGCGAACACCGGGGAGCTGTTTTTT.